This T cell receptor beta chain is drawn from a study of cytomegalovirus exposure and HLA in healthy donors. This clone was seen a few times. Its antigen is still unknown. The donors (healthy individuals) were bone marrow donors. Primers: 60 Vbeta forward and 13 Jbeta reverse. Method: immunoSEQ multiplex PCR; TCRdb's copy keeps in-frame clones and lacks some. The data hold roughly 160,000 clones, with almost 85% observed a single time. The study's findings and limits: Most subjects had HLA-A and HLA-B alleles reportedly predicted accurately by TCR beta sequences. Accounts indicate the classifier identified cytomegalovirus status with strong specificity and sensitivity.

The receptor was isolated from a boy younger than 10 in good health and CMV-seronegative. The sample was PBMCs.

The CDR3 spells CASSRTDNSNQPQHF. For the CDR3, the DNA is TGTGCCAGCAGTCGCACAGATAATAGCAATCAGCCCCAGCATTTT. The V and J genes are TRBV2 and TRBJ1-5; no definite D call. V was clipped by 5 bases and J by 0 bases, with 11 bases between them. This CDR3 is built from 15 residues. Germline V CDR1 and CDR2: SNHLY, FYNNEI.